The entry below gives a single T cell receptor beta chain sequence along with its context. Its antigen is unidentified. The data originate from a study of T cells after yellow fever vaccination. This CDR3 spans 14 amino acids. V gave up 5 bases and J gave up 4 bases, with 15 bases separating them. Germline V lookup: CDR1 MGHRA, CDR2 YSYEKL. Template switching by 5'RACE produced TCR cDNA, adding a universal primer site and UMIs. Each CDR3 protein is one row after TCRdb ran MiXCR on the 5' RACE reads. The sample carries 360,000 or so distinct CDR3 sequences, around 10% recorded once. Study-wide results and limits: Booster samples showed a return of most primary-vaccination clones (about 97% CD4, 85% to 90% CD8). Only a minor proportion of clonotypes was detected across both CD4 and CD8 compartments.

The TCR sequence derives from a man younger than 35 who received the YFV17D yellow fever vaccine. The chain uses TRBV4-1 and TRBJ2-7, with D possibly being TRBD1 (5 bases). The starting material was PBMCs, obtained on the day of the first yellow fever vaccination. The CDR3 nucleotides read TGCGCCAGCAGCTATCGACATGGGGCGTACGAGCAGTACGTC. It encodes CASSYRHGAYEQYV.